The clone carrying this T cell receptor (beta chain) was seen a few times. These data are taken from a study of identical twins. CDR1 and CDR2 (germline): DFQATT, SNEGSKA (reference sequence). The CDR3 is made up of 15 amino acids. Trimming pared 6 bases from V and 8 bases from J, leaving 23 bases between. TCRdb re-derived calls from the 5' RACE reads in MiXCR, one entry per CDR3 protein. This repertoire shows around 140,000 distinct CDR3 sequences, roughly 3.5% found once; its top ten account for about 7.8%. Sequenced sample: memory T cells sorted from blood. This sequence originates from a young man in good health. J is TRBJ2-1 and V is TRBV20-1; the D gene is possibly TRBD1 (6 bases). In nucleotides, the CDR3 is TGCAGTGCGCTCAGGGCTCAGGGGATTGGGGATGAGCAGTTCTTC. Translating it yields CSALRAQGIGDEQFF.